These 9 T cell receptor beta chains originate from one sample sequenced in a study of blood T cell repertoires in COVID-19. Measured with immunoSEQ multiplex PCR; TCRdb has only the in-frame clones, and not every one. The data contain about 220,000 clones, 65% to 90% of them singletons. Sequencing input: peripheral blood. The receptor set was obtained from a woman aged 65 to 85 with acute or convalescent COVID-19.

The chain carries TRBV9 and TRBJ2-3; D may be TRBD1 (5 bases). V shed 3 bases and J shed 0 bases, with 20 bases lying between them. Germline V gene lookup returns CDR1 SGDLS and CDR2 YYNGEE. The CDR3 is made up of 18 amino acids. This CDR3 is CASSASRQLPSSTDTQYF. CDR3 nucleotides: TGTGCCAGCAGCGCAAGCAGACAGTTGCCTTCTAGCACAGATACGCAGTATTTT.

This chain joins TRBV19 and TRBJ1-3; no definite D call. CDR1 LNHDA and CDR2 SQIVND come from the germline V gene (reference sequence). V gave up 9 bases and J gave up 11 bases, with 20 bases separating them. The CDR3 contains 13 residues. The CDR3 reads CASTGSRGIAIYF. Here the CDR3 DNA reads TGTGCCAGCACCGGGAGCAGAGGGATAGCCATATATTTT.

This sequence joins TRBV28 and TRBJ1-3; possibly TRBD1 for D (6 bases). The ends were cut back, 6 bases at V and 0 bases at J, with 24 bases in the middle. Germline loops: CDR1 MDHEN, CDR2 SYDVKM. This CDR3 has 19 residues. As DNA, the CDR3 is TGTGCCAGCAGGTCTATTTCAGGGGCGAGAGTTTTCTCTGGAAACACCATATATTTT. Translation: CASRSISGARVFSGNTIYF.

V usage is TRBV24-1 and J usage is TRBJ2-7; 8 positions agree with TRBD1. J was trimmed by 5 bases and V by 2 bases; bases with no gene match: 4. The germline gives CDR1 KGHDR, CDR2 SFDVKD. The CDR3 totals 14 residues. CDR3 region: CATSDSGQGNEQYF. The CDR3 DNA reads as TGTGCCACCAGTGATTCAGGACAGGGAAACGAGCAGTACTTC.

The chain uses TRBV7-2 and TRBJ1-1, with D possibly being TRBD1 (6 bases). The CDR3 totals 15 residues. Germline loops: CDR1 SGHTA, CDR2 FQGNSA. Trimming removed 3 bases from V and 4 bases from J, with 15 bases in between. The CDR3 sequence: CASSFQTGSSTEAFF. The DNA of the CDR3 is TGTGCCAGCAGCTTCCAGACAGGATCGAGCACTGAAGCTTTCTTT.

This chain links TRBV5-1 with TRBJ1-1; 8 positions agree with TRBD1. The germline gives CDR1 SGHRS, CDR2 YFSETQ. The CDR3 runs 14 residues. V dropped 4 bases and J dropped 10; count of bases not matched to a gene: 12. The DNA for the CDR3 is TGCGCCAGCAGCGCGCCAGACCCAGGGGGCCTAGCTTTCTTT. Translated: CASSAPDPGGLAFF.

The CDR3 coding sequence is TGTGCCAGTAGTATAGAAGGGGGATCACCCTACGAGCAGTACTTC. Translation gives CASSIEGGSPYEQYF. The V call is TRBV19, the J call TRBJ2-7; D perhaps matches TRBD1 (6 bases). Germline assignment: CDR1 LNHDA and CDR2 SQIVND (reference sequence). This CDR3 region has 15 residues. The V end was cut by 0 bases, the J end by 2 bases, with 11 bases between.

The chain couples TRBV7-8 to TRBJ1-5; 7 bases map to TRBD1. Germline assignment: CDR1 SGHVS and CDR2 FQNEAQ. Trimming removed 5 bases from V and 4 bases from J; junction bases left unmatched: 8. This CDR3 comprises 15 residues. CDR3 region: CASSLGQAGNQPQHF. CDR3 nucleotides: TGTGCCAGCAGCCTCGGACAGGCGGGGAATCAGCCCCAGCATTTT.

The chain joins TRBV28 to TRBJ1-2; no firm D call. Germline V gene sequence: CDR1 MDHEN, CDR2 SYDVKM. With 4 bases removed from V and 7 bases from J, the gap between germline ends came to 16 bases. The CDR3 has 14 amino acids. CDR3 loop: CASSWEQPGSGYTF. The CDR3 bases are TGTGCCAGCAGTTGGGAGCAACCAGGCTCTGGCTACACCTTC.